This T cell receptor (beta chain) was captured by sequencing in a study of T cells after posttransplantation cyclophosphamide. Only in-frame clones appear in the TCRdb table, and some are missing; sequencing was by immunoSEQ multiplex PCR. The table shows approximately 9,800 clones, with approximately 98% occurring only once. A note on this clone: Its cognate antigen is unknown.

Study-wide results and caveats: Donor CD8+ memory clones often dominated recipient blood repertoires at later times. TRB clonality was highly associated with recipient CMV seropositivity and reactivation.

On the day of bone marrow donation, the related graft donor provided peripheral blood. Cells defined as naive were viable CD3+CD4+ or CD3+CD8+ and CCR7+CD45RA+CD45RO-CD95-CD27+CD28+. The TCR sequence derives from a man aged 50 to 60 in good health, CMV-negative, and a related stem cell transplant donor. The sequenced sample was naive CD8+ T cells sorted from PBMCs.

CDR3 bases: TGTGCCAGCAGCTATACCAGGGATACGCAGTATTTT. The encoded protein is CASSYTRDTQYF. The chain links TRBV7-3 to TRBJ2-3; D gene uncertain. Trimming cost V 4 bases and J 6 bases, with 8 bases left between them. Germline V gives CDR1 SGHTA, CDR2 FQGTGA. The CDR3 has 12 residues.